This is a list of T cell receptor beta chains from one sample in a study of identical twins. Each CDR3 protein is one row after TCRdb ran MiXCR on the 5' RACE reads. The sample contains 500,000 to 600,000 distinct CDR3 sequences, approximately 22% of which appear only once. These data also formed part of another study, on T cells expressing NK-cell markers.

The specimen was CD4+ T cells sorted from blood. The receptor source for this set is a woman younger than 35 in good health. Both conserved end residues are part of each CDR3.

j_gene: TRBJ2-1; v_gene: TRBV15; CDR3aa: CATSPRSSYNEQFF
j_gene: TRBJ1-5; v_gene: TRBV7-9; CDR3aa: CASSSRDLNQPQHF
j_gene: TRBJ1-5; v_gene: TRBV6-5; CDR3aa: CASSYDRDQPQHF
j_gene: TRBJ2-1; v_gene: TRBV20-1; CDR3aa: CSAREGTAINEQFF
j_gene: TRBJ1-6; v_gene: TRBV12-3/TRBV12-4; CDR3aa: CASSFGQPIYNSPLHF
j_gene: TRBJ2-3; v_gene: TRBV12-3/TRBV12-4; CDR3aa: CASTFGGGSTDTQYF
j_gene: TRBJ2-5; v_gene: TRBV12-3/TRBV12-4; CDR3aa: CASSSGRLRETQYF
j_gene: TRBJ2-7; v_gene: TRBV5-1; CDR3aa: CASSLGSGGSSYEQYF
j_gene: TRBJ2-3; v_gene: TRBV5-6; CDR3aa: CASSSSFIEQYF
j_gene: TRBJ2-5; v_gene: TRBV5-1; CDR3aa: CASSSFMTGQTQYF
j_gene: TRBJ2-7; v_gene: TRBV25-1; CDR3aa: CASSPRTDTYEQYF
j_gene: TRBJ2-7; v_gene: TRBV20-1; CDR3aa: CSAGGGQGSFEQYF
j_gene: TRBJ2-5; v_gene: TRBV24-1; CDR3aa: CATSGGDQETQYF
j_gene: TRBJ2-3; v_gene: TRBV6-5; CDR3aa: CASSYGTITTDTQYF
j_gene: TRBJ1-1; v_gene: TRBV5-1; CDR3aa: CASSSGQGNTEAFF
j_gene: TRBJ2-5; v_gene: TRBV20-1; CDR3aa: CSARKTRGAKETQYF
j_gene: TRBJ2-1; v_gene: TRBV4-2; CDR3aa: CASSVTSGGAEQFF
j_gene: TRBJ2-2; v_gene: TRBV12-5; CDR3aa: CASGLAGTRGELFF
j_gene: TRBJ1-1; v_gene: TRBV7-6; CDR3aa: CASSLDPVNTEAFF
j_gene: TRBJ2-1; v_gene: TRBV20-1; CDR3aa: CSARSVDEQFF
j_gene: TRBJ2-1; v_gene: TRBV6-1; CDR3aa: CASGTLGSYNEQFF
j_gene: TRBJ2-5; v_gene: TRBV12-3/TRBV12-4; CDR3aa: CASSSGETQYF
j_gene: TRBJ2-1; v_gene: TRBV11-3; CDR3aa: CASSPGSGSSYNEQFF
j_gene: TRBJ1-1; v_gene: TRBV6-5; CDR3aa: CASSDRNTEAFF
j_gene: TRBJ1-1; v_gene: TRBV29-1; CDR3aa: CSVSHRAEAFF
j_gene: TRBJ1-1; v_gene: TRBV12-3/TRBV12-4; CDR3aa: CASSRGTEAFF
j_gene: TRBJ2-7; v_gene: TRBV7-3; CDR3aa: CASSLSSRSPYEQYF
j_gene: TRBJ2-7; v_gene: TRBV9; CDR3aa: CASSVARESEQYF
j_gene: TRBJ1-1; v_gene: TRBV12-3/TRBV12-4; CDR3aa: CASSFGSGGNTEAFF
j_gene: TRBJ2-1; v_gene: TRBV24-1; CDR3aa: CATSSGNEQFF
j_gene: TRBJ1-2; v_gene: TRBV5-6; CDR3aa: CASSRWTAPNYGYTF